Below are 6 T cell receptor beta chains sequenced from a single sample in a study of shared T cell receptors in the human thymus. TCRdb keeps only in-frame clones here, not all; method: immunoSEQ multiplex PCR. The sample includes more than 300,000 clones, 95% of them seen just once. The sequenced sample consisted of thymocytes. The receptors derive from a human donor.

Written as DNA, the CDR3 is TGTGCCACCAGCAGAGGCGCTAGTCCCGAGTACAATGAGCAGTTCTTC. This encodes CATSRGASPEYNEQFF. The chain employs TRBV15 and TRBJ2-1; D call uncertain. Germline-derived CDR1 and CDR2 are LNHNV and YYDKDF (reference sequence). The CDR3 loop spans 16 amino acids. The ends were cut back, 1 base at V and 4 bases at J, with 14 bases in the middle.

The V and J genes are TRBV7-9 and TRBJ2-1, with TRBD2 matching over 10 bases. The CDR3 is 19 residues long. Germline V gene sequence: CDR1 SEHNR, CDR2 FQNEAQ (reference sequence). The ends lost 2 bases at V and 2 bases at J; junction bases unmatched: 12. CDR3 region: CASSLRIRAGGRPYNEQFF. The CDR3 coding sequence is TGTGCCAGCAGCTTACGGATTAGAGCGGGAGGGCGGCCCTACAATGAGCAGTTCTTC.

The chain employs TRBV5-4 and TRBJ2-7; 9 bases line up with TRBD2. Germline trimming cut 1 base from V and 3 bases from J; bases unmatched to any gene: 11. Germline V gene sequence: CDR1 SGHNT, CDR2 YYREEE (reference sequence). The CDR3 is 17 residues long. In DNA, the CDR3 is TGTGCCAGCAGCTTGTGTCTAGGGCGGGAGGGTGGCTACGAGCAGTACTTC. This gives the protein CASSLCLGREGGYEQYF.

V and J are TRBV2 and TRBJ2-2, with D possibly called TRBD1 or TRBD2 (5 bases each). The CDR3 covers 17 residues. V was trimmed by 0 bases and J by 4 bases, leaving 15 bases between them. Germline CDR1 and CDR2: SNHLY and FYNNEI. Here the CDR3 DNA reads TGTGCCAGCAGTGAAGCCAATAGGAACGGGACCACCGGGGAGCTGTTTTTT. This sequence encodes CASSEANRNGTTGELFF.

V and J are TRBV29-1 and TRBJ2-2; tentative D call: TRBD1 (5 bases). CDR1 and CDR2 (germline): SQVTM, ANQGSEA. The V and J ends lost 5 bases and 4 bases respectively, with 11 bases between them. The CDR3 is 13 residues long. The CDR3 bases are TGCAGCGTTCGACAGTTCTGCACCGGGGAGCTGTTTTTT. Residues: CSVRQFCTGELFF.

This clone was found once. This sequence joins TRBV10-2 and TRBJ2-5, with TRBD2 matching 7 bases. The trim removed 4 bases at V and 2 bases at J, leaving 10 bases unmatched. Germline CDR1 is WSHSY and CDR2 is SAAADI. This CDR3 contains 16 residues. CDR3 protein: CASSVREGWGQETQYF. The CDR3 DNA sequence: TGCGCCAGCAGTGTTAGGGAGGGGTGGGGGCAAGAGACCCAGTACTTC.